This TCR beta chain was recovered during a study of cytomegalovirus exposure and HLA in healthy donors. Turning to the study itself: Early on, a data release was issued that held some 91 million unique TCRs from HLA-typed donors. When 300 to 400 donors were genotyped, roughly 78% of them were found to fall in the Caucasian-associated ancestry cluster. Findings of the study overall: 16,951 TCR beta sequences were associated with HLA alleles at 0.05 false discovery rate in a later analysis.

Comments on this clone: Antigen: not known.

Germline assignment: CDR1 SEHNR and CDR2 FQNEAQ (reference sequence). The V end lost 5 bases, the J end lost 3 bases, and 17 bases lay between the germline ends. The length of the CDR3 is 15 residues. Vbeta (60) and Jbeta (13) primers were used in the PCR. Per the original methods: Unique TCR beta chains numbered around 80 million in a later analysis, with some 9.9 million shared. Sequenced by immunoSEQ multiplex PCR; TCRdb stores in-frame clones only, minus some. V and J calls and clone size are copied from that table; D and trimming were computed from the DNA. This table holds 85,000 to 130,000 clones, about 70% found once.

This TCR was recovered from a woman aged 18-30 years in good health and CMV-seropositive. Sequencing was done on a sample of PBMCs. The chain uses TRBV7-9 and TRBJ2-7; D is perhaps TRBD1 (6 bases). CDR3 bases: TGTGCCAGCAGCGTTACAGGGTCCGGAAACTACGAGCAGTACTTC. Encoded protein: CASSVTGSGNYEQYF.